A single T cell receptor (beta chain) is shown here with its context. What it recognizes is unknown. The record originates from a study of shared clonotypes between healthy human individuals. The germline V gene has CDR1 SEHNR and CDR2 FQNEAQ (reference sequence). The CDR3 runs 14 residues. Some clones are missing from TCRdb's copy, which holds only in-frame ones; the method was immunoSEQ multiplex PCR. In the table there are roughly 2,300,000 clones, 80% to 95% of which are singletons. Study-level findings and limits: The sampled material consisted only of blood, and tissue repertoires are likely to differ.

The chain has TRBV7-9 and TRBJ2-5; possibly TRBD2 for D (6 bases). The DNA matches TRBJ2-7 better at its end, which makes the J call doubtful. The receptor comes from a man aged 18 to 35 in good health. Some clones in this sample may be carry-over from other donors' samples. Sequenced: naive CD4+ T cells from PBMCs. The sample's subset: CD45RA+ positively selected. The CDR3 DNA is TGTGCCAGCAGCCTCCGAGGAGGGGACTACGAGCAGTACTTC. It encodes CASSLRGGDYEQYF.